The present T cell receptor (beta chain) was sequenced within a study of cytomegalovirus exposure and HLA in healthy donors. Study results and caveats: As was reported, the classifier diagnosed cytomegalovirus status with high specificity and sensitivity. Later, an analysis showed that TCR beta chains associated with HLA were more clonally expanded than others that were equally common. Usually a TCR sequence was rare, but some public TCRs were found in many donors.

In the case of this clone: Its antigen is as yet unknown.

J lost 1 base, V lost 4 bases, and 2 bases had no gene match. CDR3 length: 14 amino acids. The germline V gene encodes CDR1 SEHNR and CDR2 FQNEAQ (reference sequence). The PCR used 60 Vbeta and 13 Jbeta primers. In the original workflow: Unique TCR beta chains totaled some 80 million in a later count, with around 10 million of them shared. The data were produced by immunoSEQ multiplex PCR, yet TCRdb's version contains in-frame clones alone and is incomplete. V and J calls plus clone size are reproduced from that table; the DNA served to infer D and trimming. The sample carries some 190,000 clones, about 83% recorded once.

V and J are TRBV7-9 and TRBJ1-1; 8 positions agree with TRBD1. This sequence originates from a female donor in good health and CMV-seronegative. The sample taken for sequencing was PBMCs. The CDR3 loop is CASSSTGANTEAFF. In nucleotides, the CDR3 is TGTGCCAGCAGCTCGACAGGGGCGAACACTGAAGCTTTCTTT.